This T cell receptor (beta chain) originates from a study of T-cell reconstitution after alpha-beta-depleted transplantation in children. Study-wide findings and caveats: As was reported, about two months after transplant, alpha-beta T cells came from several hundred expanded graft clones.

Unique molecular identifiers featured in how the TCRbeta library was prepared. From the PCR reads, TCRdb called clonotypes with MiXCR, one entry per CDR3 protein. The repertoire consists of 400,000 to 550,000 distinct CDR3 sequences, with approximately 10% occurring once and the leading ten covering around 2%. With regard to this clonotype: The antigen remains unidentified.

The CDR3 extends over 13 amino acids. Germline-derived CDR1 and CDR2 are MNHEY and SVGAGI. Trimming took 2 bases from V and 7 from J; bases not matched to a gene: 2. This sequence was found in a child aged 2 to 10 with inherited bone marrow failure, due to receive a stem cell transplant. The chain combines TRBV6-5 with TRBJ2-1, with 7 bases matching TRBD2. This material consisted of PBMCs, taken before TCRalphabeta/CD19-depleted stem cell transplant. The CDR3 nucleotides read TGTGCCAGCAGTTACGGACTAGTGAATGAGCAGTTCTTC. It encodes CASSYGLVNEQFF.